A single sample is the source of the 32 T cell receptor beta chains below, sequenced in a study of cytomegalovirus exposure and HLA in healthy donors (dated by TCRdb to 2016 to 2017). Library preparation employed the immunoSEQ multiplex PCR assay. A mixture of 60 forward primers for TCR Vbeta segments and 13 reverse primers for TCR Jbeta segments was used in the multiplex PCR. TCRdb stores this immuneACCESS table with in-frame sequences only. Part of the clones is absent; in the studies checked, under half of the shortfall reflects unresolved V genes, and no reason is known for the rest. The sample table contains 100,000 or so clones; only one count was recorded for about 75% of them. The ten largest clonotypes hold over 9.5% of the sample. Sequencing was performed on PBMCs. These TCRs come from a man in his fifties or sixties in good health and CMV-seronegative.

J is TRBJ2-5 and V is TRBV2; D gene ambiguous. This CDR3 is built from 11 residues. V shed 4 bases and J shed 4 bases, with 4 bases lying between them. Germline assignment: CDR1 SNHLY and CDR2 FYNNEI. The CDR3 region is CASSGAETQYF. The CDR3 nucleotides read TGTGCCAGCAGTGGGGCAGAGACCCAGTACTTC.

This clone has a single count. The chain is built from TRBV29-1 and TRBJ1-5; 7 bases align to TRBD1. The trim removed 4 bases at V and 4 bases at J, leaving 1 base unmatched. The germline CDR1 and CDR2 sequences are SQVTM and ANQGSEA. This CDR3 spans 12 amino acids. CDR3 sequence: CSVGDSNQPQHF. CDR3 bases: TGCAGCGTTGGGGACAGTAATCAGCCCCAGCATTTT.

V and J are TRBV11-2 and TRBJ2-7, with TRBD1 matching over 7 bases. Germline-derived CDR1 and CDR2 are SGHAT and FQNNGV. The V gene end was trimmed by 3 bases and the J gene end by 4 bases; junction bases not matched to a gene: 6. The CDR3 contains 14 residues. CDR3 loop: CASSFRDRVYEQYF. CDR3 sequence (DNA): TGTGCCAGCAGCTTCCGCGACAGGGTATACGAGCAGTACTTC. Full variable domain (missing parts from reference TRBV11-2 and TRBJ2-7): EAGVAQSPRYKIIEKRQSVAFWCNPISGHATLYWYQQILGQGPKLLIQFQNNGVVDDSQLPKDRFSAERLKGVDSTLKIQPAKLEDSAVYLCASSFRDRVYEQYFGPGTRLTVT.

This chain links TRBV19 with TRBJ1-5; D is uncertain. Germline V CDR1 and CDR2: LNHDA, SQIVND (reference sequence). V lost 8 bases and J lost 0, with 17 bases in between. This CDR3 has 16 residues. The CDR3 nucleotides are TGTGCCAGTCGGCAGGAGGGAAGCTATAGCAATCAGCCCCAGCATTTT. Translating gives CASRQEGSYSNQPQHF.

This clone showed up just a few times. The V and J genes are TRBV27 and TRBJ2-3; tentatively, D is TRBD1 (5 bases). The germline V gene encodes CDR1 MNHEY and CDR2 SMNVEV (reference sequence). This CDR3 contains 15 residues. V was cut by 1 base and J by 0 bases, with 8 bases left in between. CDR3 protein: CASSLLGVSTDTQYF. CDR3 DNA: TGTGCCAGCAGTTTATTAGGGGTCAGCACAGATACGCAGTATTTT.

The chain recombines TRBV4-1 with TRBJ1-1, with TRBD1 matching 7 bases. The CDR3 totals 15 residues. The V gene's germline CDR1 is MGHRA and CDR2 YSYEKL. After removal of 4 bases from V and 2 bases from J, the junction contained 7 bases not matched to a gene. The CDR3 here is CASSRSPGGNTEAFF. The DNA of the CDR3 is TGCGCCAGCAGCCGATCCCCAGGGGGAAACACTGAAGCTTTCTTT.

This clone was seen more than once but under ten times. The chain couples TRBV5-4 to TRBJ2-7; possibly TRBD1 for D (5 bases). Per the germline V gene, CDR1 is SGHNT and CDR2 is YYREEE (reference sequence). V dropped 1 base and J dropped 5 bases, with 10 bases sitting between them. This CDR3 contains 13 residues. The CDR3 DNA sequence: TGTGCCAGCAGCTTGCAGGGTTCGGACGAGCAGTACTTC. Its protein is CASSLQGSDEQYF.

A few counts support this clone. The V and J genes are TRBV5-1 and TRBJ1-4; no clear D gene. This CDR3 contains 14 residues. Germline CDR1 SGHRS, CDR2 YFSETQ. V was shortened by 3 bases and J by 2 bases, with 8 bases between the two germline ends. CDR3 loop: CASSSGRTNEKLFF. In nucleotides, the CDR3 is TGCGCCAGCAGCTCGGGGAGGACTAATGAAAAACTGTTTTTT. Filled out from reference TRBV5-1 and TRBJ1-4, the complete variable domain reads KAGVTQTPRYLIKTRGQQVTLSCSPISGHRSVSWYQQTPGQGLQFLFEYFSETQRNKGNFPGRFSGRQFSNSRSEMNVSTLELGDSALYLCASSSGRTNEKLFFGSGTQLSVL.

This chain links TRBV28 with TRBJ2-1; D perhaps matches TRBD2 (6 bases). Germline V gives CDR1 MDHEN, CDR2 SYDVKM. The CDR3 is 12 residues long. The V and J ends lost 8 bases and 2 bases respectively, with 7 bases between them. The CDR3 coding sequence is TGTGCCAGCCGGGAGCCCTACAATGAGCAGTTCTTC. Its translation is CASREPYNEQFF.

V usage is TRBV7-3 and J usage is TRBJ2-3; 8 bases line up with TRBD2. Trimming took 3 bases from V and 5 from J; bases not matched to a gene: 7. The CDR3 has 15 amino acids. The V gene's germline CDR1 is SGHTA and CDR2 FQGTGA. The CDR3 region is CASSLGGLEGDTQYF. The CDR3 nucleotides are TGTGCCAGCAGCTTGGGGGGACTAGAGGGAGATACGCAGTATTTT.

The CDR3 loop reads CASSQDGTRLSNEQFF. Here the CDR3 DNA reads TGTGCCAGCAGCCAAGATGGGACTAGACTCTCCAATGAGCAGTTCTTC. V gene TRBV4-2 combines with J gene TRBJ2-1; 8 positions match TRBD2. The CDR3 has 16 residues. Germline V CDR1 and CDR2: LGHNA, YNFKEQ. J gave up 6 bases and V 0 bases, and 7 bases lay outside the gene matches.

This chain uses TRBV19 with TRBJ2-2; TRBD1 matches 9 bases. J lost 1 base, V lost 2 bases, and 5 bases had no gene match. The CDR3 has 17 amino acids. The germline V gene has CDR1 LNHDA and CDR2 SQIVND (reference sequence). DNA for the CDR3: TGTGCCAGTAGTATAAGGGGACAGGGATGGAACACCGGGGAGCTGTTTTTT. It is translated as CASSIRGQGWNTGELFF.

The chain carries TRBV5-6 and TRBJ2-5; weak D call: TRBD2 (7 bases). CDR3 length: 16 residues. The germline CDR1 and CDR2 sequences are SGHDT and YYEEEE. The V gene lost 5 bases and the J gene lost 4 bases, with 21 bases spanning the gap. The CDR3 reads CASSFGGAGTGETQYF. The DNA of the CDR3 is TGTGCCAGCAGTTTTGGGGGGGCTGGGACGGGAGAGACCCAGTACTTC.

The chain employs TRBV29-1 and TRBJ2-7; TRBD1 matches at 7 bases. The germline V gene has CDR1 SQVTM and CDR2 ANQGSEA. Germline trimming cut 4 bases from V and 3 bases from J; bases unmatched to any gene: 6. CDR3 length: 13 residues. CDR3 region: CSVADRVDYEQYF. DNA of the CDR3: TGCAGCGTTGCAGACAGGGTGGACTACGAGCAGTACTTC.

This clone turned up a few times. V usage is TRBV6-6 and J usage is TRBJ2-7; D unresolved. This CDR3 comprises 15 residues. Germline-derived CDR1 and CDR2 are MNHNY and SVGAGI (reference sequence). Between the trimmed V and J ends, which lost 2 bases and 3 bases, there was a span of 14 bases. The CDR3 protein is CASSYVVAGNYEQYF. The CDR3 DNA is TGTGCCAGCAGTTACGTGGTGGCAGGCAACTACGAGCAGTACTTC.

The CDR3 reads CASSTTRAYYGYTF. DNA for the CDR3: TGTGCCAGCAGTACCACCCGCGCCTACTATGGCTACACCTTC. This sequence joins TRBV6-4 and TRBJ1-2; D ambiguous. CDR1 and CDR2 (germline): MRHNA, SNTAGT. The CDR3 covers 14 residues. V was pared by 5 bases and J by 3 bases, with 13 bases between.

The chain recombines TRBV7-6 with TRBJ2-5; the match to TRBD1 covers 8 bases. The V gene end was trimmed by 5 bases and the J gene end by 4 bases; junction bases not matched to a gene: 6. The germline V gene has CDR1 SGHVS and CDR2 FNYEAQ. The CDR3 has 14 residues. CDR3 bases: TGTGCCAGCAGCAGCAGACAGGGGTCAGAGACCCAGTACTTC. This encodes CASSSRQGSETQYF.

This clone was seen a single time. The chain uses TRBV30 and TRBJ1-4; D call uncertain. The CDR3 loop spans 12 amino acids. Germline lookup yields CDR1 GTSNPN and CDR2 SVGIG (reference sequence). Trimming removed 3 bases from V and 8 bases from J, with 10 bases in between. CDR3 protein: CAWSLSGEKLFF. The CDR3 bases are TGTGCCTGGAGCTTGAGCGGGGAAAAACTGTTTTTT.

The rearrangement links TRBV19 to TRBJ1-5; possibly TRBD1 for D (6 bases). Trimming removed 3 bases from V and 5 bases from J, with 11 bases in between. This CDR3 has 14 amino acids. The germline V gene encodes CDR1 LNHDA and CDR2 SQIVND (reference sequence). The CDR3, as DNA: TGTGCCAGTAGTATGAAACAGGGCGATCAGCCCCAGCATTTT. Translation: CASSMKQGDQPQHF. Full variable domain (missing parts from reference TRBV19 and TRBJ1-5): DGGITQSPKYLFRKEGQNVTLSCEQNLNHDAMYWYRQDPGQGLRLIYYSQIVNDFQKGDIAEGYSVSREKKESFPLTVTSAQKNPTAFYLCASSMKQGDQPQHFGDGTRLSIL.

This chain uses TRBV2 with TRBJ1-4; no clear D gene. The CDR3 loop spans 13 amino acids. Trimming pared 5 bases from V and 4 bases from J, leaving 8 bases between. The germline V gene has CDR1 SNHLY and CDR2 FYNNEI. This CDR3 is CASSRRGNEKLFF. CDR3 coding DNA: TGTGCCAGCAGTAGACGGGGTAATGAAAAACTGTTTTTT. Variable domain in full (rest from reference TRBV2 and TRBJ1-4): EPEVTQTPSHQVTQMGQEVILRCVPISNHLYFYWYRQILGQKVEFLVSFYNNEISEKSEIFDDQFSVERPDGSNFTLKIRSTKLEDSAMYFCASSRRGNEKLFFGSGTQLSVL.

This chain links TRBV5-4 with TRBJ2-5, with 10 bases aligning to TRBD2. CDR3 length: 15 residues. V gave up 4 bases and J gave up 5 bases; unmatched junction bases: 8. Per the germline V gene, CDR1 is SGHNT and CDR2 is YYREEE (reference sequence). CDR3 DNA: TGTGCCAGCAGCGTAGCGGGGGGATCTAGGGAGACCCAGTACTTC. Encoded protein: CASSVAGGSRETQYF.

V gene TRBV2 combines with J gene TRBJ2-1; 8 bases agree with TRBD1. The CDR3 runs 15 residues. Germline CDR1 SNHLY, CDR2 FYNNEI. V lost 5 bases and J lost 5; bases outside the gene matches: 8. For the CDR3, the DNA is TGTGCCAGCAGTATCCGGGACAGGATTGACAATGAGCAGTTCTTC. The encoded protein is CASSIRDRIDNEQFF.

The CDR3 sequence is CASSMQRGLNTGELFF. The CDR3 region has the DNA TGTGCCAGTAGTATGCAAAGGGGTTTGAACACCGGGGAGCTGTTTTTT. The chain has TRBV19 and TRBJ2-2, with D possibly matching TRBD1 (5 bases). V gave up 3 bases and J gave up 1 base, with 12 bases separating them. This CDR3 region has 16 residues. Germline V lookup: CDR1 LNHDA, CDR2 SQIVND (reference sequence). Using reference TRBV19 and TRBJ2-2 for the parts outside the CDR3, the full variable domain is DGGITQSPKYLFRKEGQNVTLSCEQNLNHDAMYWYRQDPGQGLRLIYYSQIVNDFQKGDIAEGYSVSREKKESFPLTVTSAQKNPTAFYLCASSMQRGLNTGELFFGEGSRLTVL.

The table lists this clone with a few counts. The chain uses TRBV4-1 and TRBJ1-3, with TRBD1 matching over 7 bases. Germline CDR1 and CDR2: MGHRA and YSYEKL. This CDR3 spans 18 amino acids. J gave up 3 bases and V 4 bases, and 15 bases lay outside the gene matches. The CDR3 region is CASSPTPRRDSSGNTIYF. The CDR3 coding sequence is TGCGCCAGCAGCCCCACTCCCCGGCGGGACAGCAGTGGAAACACCATATATTTT.

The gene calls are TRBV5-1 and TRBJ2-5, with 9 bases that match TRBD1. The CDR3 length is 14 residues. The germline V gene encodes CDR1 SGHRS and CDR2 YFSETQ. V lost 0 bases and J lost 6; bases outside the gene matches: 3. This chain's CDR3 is CASSLGDREKTQYF. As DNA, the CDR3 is TGCGCCAGCAGCTTGGGGGACAGGGAGAAGACCCAGTACTTC.

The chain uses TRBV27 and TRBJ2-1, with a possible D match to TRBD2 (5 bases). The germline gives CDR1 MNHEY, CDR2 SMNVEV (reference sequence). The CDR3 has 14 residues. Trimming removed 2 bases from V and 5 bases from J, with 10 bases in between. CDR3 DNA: TGTGCCAGCAGTTTAGACCTAGCTAACAATGAGCAGTTCTTC. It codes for CASSLDLANNEQFF.

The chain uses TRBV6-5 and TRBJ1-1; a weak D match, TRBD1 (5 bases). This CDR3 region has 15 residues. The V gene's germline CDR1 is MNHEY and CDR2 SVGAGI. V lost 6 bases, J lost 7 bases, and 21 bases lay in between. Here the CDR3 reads CASRPGTHPVGEAFF. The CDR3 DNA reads TGTGCCAGCAGGCCCGGGACTCATCCTGTGGGTGAAGCTTTCTTT.

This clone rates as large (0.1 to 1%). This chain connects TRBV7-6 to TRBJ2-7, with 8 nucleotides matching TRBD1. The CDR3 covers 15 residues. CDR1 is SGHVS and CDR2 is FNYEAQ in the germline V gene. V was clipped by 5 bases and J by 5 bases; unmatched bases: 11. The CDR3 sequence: CASSADRVLTNEQYF. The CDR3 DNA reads TGTGCCAGCAGCGCGGACAGGGTGCTCACGAACGAGCAGTACTTC.

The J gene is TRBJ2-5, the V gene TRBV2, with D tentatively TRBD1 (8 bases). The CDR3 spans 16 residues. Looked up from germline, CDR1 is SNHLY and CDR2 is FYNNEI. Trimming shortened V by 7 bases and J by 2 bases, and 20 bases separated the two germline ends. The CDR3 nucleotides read TGTGCCAGCAAGAAGGAACAGGGGGGGAGACAAGAGACCCAGTACTTC. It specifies CASKKEQGGRQETQYF.

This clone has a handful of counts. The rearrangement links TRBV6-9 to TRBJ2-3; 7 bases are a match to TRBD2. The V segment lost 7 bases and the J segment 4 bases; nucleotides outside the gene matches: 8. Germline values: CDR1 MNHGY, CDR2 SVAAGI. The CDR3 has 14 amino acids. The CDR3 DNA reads TGTGCCAGCACCAGGGCGGGGGACCCAGATACGCAGTATTTT. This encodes CASTRAGDPDTQYF.

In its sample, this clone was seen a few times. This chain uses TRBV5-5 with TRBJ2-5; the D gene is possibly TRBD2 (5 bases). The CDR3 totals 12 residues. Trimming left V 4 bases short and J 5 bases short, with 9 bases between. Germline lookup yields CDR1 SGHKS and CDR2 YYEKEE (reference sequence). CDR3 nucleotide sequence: TGTGCCAGCAGCCCCTCGGGGGAGACCCAGTACTTC. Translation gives CASSPSGETQYF.

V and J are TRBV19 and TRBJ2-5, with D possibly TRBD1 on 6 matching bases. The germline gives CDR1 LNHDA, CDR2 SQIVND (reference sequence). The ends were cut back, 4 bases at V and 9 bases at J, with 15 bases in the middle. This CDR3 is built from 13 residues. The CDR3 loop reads CASSRDLAGAQYF. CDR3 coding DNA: TGTGCCAGTAGTAGGGACCTAGCAGGGGCCCAGTACTTC.